The sequence of this T cell receptor (beta chain) was determined in a study of shared clonotypes between healthy human individuals. Across the study: Used for every donor were three CD4 naive, three CD4 memory, two CD8 naive and one CD8 memory plate.

V gave up 0 bases and J gave up 5 bases; unmatched junction bases: 9. The CDR3 is 16 amino acids. From germline, CDR1 is MNHEY and CDR2 SVGAGI. The genomic DNA of each subset was split evenly across several immunoSEQ plates. In the original processing: Sequence data from immunoSEQ were junction-only and lacked quality scores; consequently, filtering differed. Data came from immunoSEQ multiplex PCR; TCRdb stores just in-frame clones and leaves some out. The V and J calls and clone size were taken over from that table, and D and trimming were inferred from the DNA. The data contain more than 1,200,000 clones, approximately 98.5% of them singletons.

Material: naive CD4+ T cells sorted from blood. The subset was: CD45RA+ positively selected. The chain uses TRBV6-5 and TRBJ2-5, with 7 bases identical to TRBD2. The clonotype originates from a man aged 25-40 years in good health. CDR3 sequence reads: CASSYSSGPPGETQYF. CDR3 coding DNA: TGTGCCAGCAGTTACTCTAGCGGGCCGCCCGGGGAGACCCAGTACTTC.